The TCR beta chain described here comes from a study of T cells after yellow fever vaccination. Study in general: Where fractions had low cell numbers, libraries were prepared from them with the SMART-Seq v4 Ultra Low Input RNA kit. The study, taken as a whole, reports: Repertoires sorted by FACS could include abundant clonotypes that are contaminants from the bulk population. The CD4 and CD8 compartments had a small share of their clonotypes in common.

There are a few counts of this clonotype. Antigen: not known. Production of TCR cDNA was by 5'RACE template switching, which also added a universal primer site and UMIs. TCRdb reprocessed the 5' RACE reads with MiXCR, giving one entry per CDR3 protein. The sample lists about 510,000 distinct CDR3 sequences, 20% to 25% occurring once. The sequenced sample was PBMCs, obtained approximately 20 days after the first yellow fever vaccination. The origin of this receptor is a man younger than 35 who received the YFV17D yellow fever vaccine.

Written as DNA, the CDR3 is TGTGCCACCAGCAGTGAAGTAGCGGGGGGGAGACAAGAGACCCAGTACTTC. Amino acids: CATSSEVAGGRQETQYF. The rearrangement links TRBV15 to TRBJ2-5; the match to TRBD2 covers 11 bases. V gave up 3 bases and J gave up 2 bases; unmatched junction bases: 8. This CDR3 contains 17 residues. The germline CDR1 and CDR2 sequences are LNHNV and YYDKDF (reference sequence).